The T cell receptor (beta chain) under discussion was sequenced for a study of graft-versus-host responses after intestinal transplantation. Overall study context: Transplant recipients had multivisceral, liver-intestinal, or isolated intestinal grafts. Every recipient underwent anti-thymocyte globulin induction, then tacrolimus and steroids for three to four years.

Sequencing was performed with immunoSEQ multiplex PCR; in TCRdb, only in-frame clones are kept and a portion is missing. The repertoire holds 95,000 to 130,000 clones, with 90% as singletons. Germline assignment: CDR1 SGHTA and CDR2 FQGTGA. This CDR3 comprises 16 residues. V lost 3 bases, J lost 0 bases, and 14 bases lay in between. A remark on this clone: Antigen: not known.

Study results and caveats: Patients who carried graft-donor T cell macrochimerism also had high graft-versus-host to host-versus-graft clonal ratios in their allografts.

The sample in question was unstimulated CD4+ T cells sorted from spleen or lymph node cells, obtained before intestinal transplant. This sequence originates from a human donor who received an intestinal transplant. J is TRBJ1-1 and V is TRBV7-3, with D unresolved. CDR3 DNA sequence: TGTGCCAGCAGCTTGTTGGGTCCGGGGATGAACACTGAAGCTTTCTTT. Amino acid sequence: CASSLLGPGMNTEAFF.